The present TCR beta chain was sequenced within a study of cytomegalovirus exposure and HLA in healthy donors. CDR1 PRHDT and CDR2 FYEKMQ come from the germline V gene (reference sequence). The V end was cut by 4 bases, the J end by 6 bases, with 20 bases between. This CDR3 spans 16 amino acids. A word on this clone: Antigen unknown.

The study's findings and limits: Exclusion applied to some V segments, including TRBV6-2 and TRBV6-3, as they were indistinguishable. The sole available immune exposure information was CMV serostatus. 164 TCR beta chains were listed as cytomegalovirus-associated.

The PCR contained 60 Vbeta and 13 Jbeta primers. Only in-frame clones appear in the TCRdb table, and some are missing; sequencing was by immunoSEQ multiplex PCR. This sample has roughly 110,000 clones, with around 77% found just once. The chain couples TRBV13 to TRBJ2-3, with a tentative D call TRBD2 (6 bases). This sequence was found in a male donor in good health and CMV-seronegative. The sequencing input was PBMCs. The CDR3 is CASSSPLAVTGDTQYF. The DNA for the CDR3 is TGTGCCAGCAGCTCCCCACTAGCCGTCACCGGGGATACGCAGTATTTT.